The rows below give T cell receptor beta chains drawn from one sample of a study of blood T cell repertoires in COVID-19. The assay was immunoSEQ multiplex PCR, and TCRdb's table has in-frame clones only and misses some. The profile shows approximately 300,000 clones, around 80% of them singletons. The sample taken for sequencing was peripheral blood. These TCRs come from a woman in her forties or fifties with acute or convalescent COVID-19. The CDR3 runs from the conserved cysteine through the conserved F or W. Fields, in order: V gene, J gene, D gene, clone size, CDR3 protein, CDR3 DNA. D genes are given only for firm matches. A clone size is listed for some rows: how often the clone was seen (once, few, many), or a class if it is expanded.

v_call: TRBV12-5; j_call: TRBJ1-2; d_call: TRBD1; clone_size: .; cdr3_aa: CASGAPGQGYNYGYTF; cdr3_nt: TGTGCTAGTGGCGCGCCGGGACAGGGCTATAACTATGGCTACACCTTC
v_call: TRBV28; j_call: TRBJ1-4; d_call: TRBD1; clone_size: .; cdr3_aa: CASSPGTDEKLFF; cdr3_nt: TGTGCCAGCAGTCCAGGGACAGATGAAAAACTGTTTTTT
v_call: TRBV19; j_call: TRBJ1-2; d_call: .; clone_size: .; cdr3_aa: CASSEQGSYGYTF; cdr3_nt: TGTGCCAGTAGTGAACAGGGATCCTATGGCTACACCTTC
v_call: TRBV5-1; j_call: TRBJ2-1; d_call: .; clone_size: .; cdr3_aa: CASMERADYNEQFF; cdr3_nt: TGCGCCAGCATGGAGAGAGCGGACTACAATGAGCAGTTCTTC
v_call: TRBV4-2; j_call: TRBJ2-2; d_call: .; clone_size: .; cdr3_aa: CASSQDSGNTGELFF; cdr3_nt: TGTGCCAGCAGCCAGGATTCGGGTAACACCGGGGAGCTGTTTTTT
v_call: TRBV19; j_call: TRBJ1-2; d_call: .; clone_size: .; cdr3_aa: CASRAPAGPTNYGYTF; cdr3_nt: TGTGCCAGTAGGGCTCCCGCGGGACCCACTAACTATGGCTACACCTTC
v_call: TRBV2; j_call: TRBJ2-3; d_call: TRBD2; clone_size: .; cdr3_aa: CASSALAGGTDTQYF; cdr3_nt: TGTGCCAGCAGTGCGTTAGCGGGGGGCACAGATACGCAGTATTTT
v_call: TRBV4-1; j_call: TRBJ2-1; d_call: TRBD1; clone_size: .; cdr3_aa: CASSQGDRVNEQFF; cdr3_nt: TGCGCCAGCAGCCAGGGGGACAGGGTCAATGAGCAGTTCTTC
v_call: TRBV5-6; j_call: TRBJ1-1; d_call: .; clone_size: once; cdr3_aa: CASSWGQNTEAFF; cdr3_nt: TGTGCCAGCAGCTGGGGACAGAACACTGAAGCTTTCTTT
v_call: TRBV25-1; j_call: TRBJ1-2; d_call: TRBD1; clone_size: .; cdr3_aa: CASSKGAGTGYGYTF; cdr3_nt: TGTGCCAGCAGTAAAGGGGCCGGGACAGGATATGGCTACACCTTC
v_call: TRBV5-4; j_call: TRBJ1-2; d_call: .; clone_size: .; cdr3_aa: CASSLSTGGDYGYTF; cdr3_nt: TGTGCCAGCAGCTTAAGTACAGGTGGGGACTATGGCTACACCTTC
v_call: TRBV6-6; j_call: TRBJ1-1; d_call: TRBD1; clone_size: .; cdr3_aa: CASSYLTGGMNTEAFF; cdr3_nt: TGTGCCAGCAGTTACTTGACAGGGGGGATGAACACTGAAGCTTTCTTT
v_call: TRBV27; j_call: TRBJ2-3; d_call: .; clone_size: .; cdr3_aa: CASSLLASTDTQYF; cdr3_nt: TGTGCCAGCAGCCTACTAGCTAGCACAGATACGCAGTATTTT
v_call: TRBV11-2; j_call: TRBJ1-5; d_call: TRBD1; clone_size: .; cdr3_aa: CASSLEAGGWGNQPQHF; cdr3_nt: TGTGCCAGCAGCTTAGAGGCAGGGGGTTGGGGCAATCAGCCCCAGCATTTT
v_call: TRBV7-9; j_call: TRBJ1-1; d_call: TRBD1; clone_size: many; cdr3_aa: CASSTTGGEAFF; cdr3_nt: TGTGCCAGCAGCACGACAGGGGGTGAAGCTTTCTTT
v_call: TRBV27; j_call: TRBJ2-2; d_call: .; clone_size: .; cdr3_aa: CASWSATGELFF; cdr3_nt: TGTGCCAGCTGGAGCGCCACCGGGGAGCTGTTTTTT
v_call: TRBV6-2/TRBV6-3; j_call: TRBJ2-2; d_call: TRBD2; clone_size: .; cdr3_aa: CASSPSGRGTGELFF; cdr3_nt: TGTGCCAGCAGCCCCAGCGGGAGGGGTACCGGGGAGCTGTTTTTT
v_call: TRBV28; j_call: TRBJ1-2; d_call: .; clone_size: .; cdr3_aa: CASGTGRGYGYTF; cdr3_nt: TGTGCCAGCGGTACAGGGAGGGGCTATGGCTACACCTTC
v_call: TRBV5-8; j_call: TRBJ1-2; d_call: .; clone_size: .; cdr3_aa: CASSPTGTSYYGYTF; cdr3_nt: TGTGCCAGCAGCCCTACAGGAACAAGCTACTATGGCTACACCTTC
v_call: TRBV2; j_call: TRBJ2-3; d_call: TRBD2; clone_size: .; cdr3_aa: CASVAGGTTDTQYF; cdr3_nt: TGTGCCAGCGTCGCGGGGGGTACCACAGATACGCAGTATTTT
v_call: TRBV5-1; j_call: TRBJ2-5; d_call: TRBD2; clone_size: .; cdr3_aa: CASSLDIPLAGGPRETQYF; cdr3_nt: TGCGCCAGCAGCTTGGATATTCCGCTAGCGGGAGGGCCGCGAGAGACCCAGTACTTC
v_call: TRBV3-1/TRBV3-2; j_call: TRBJ2-2; d_call: .; clone_size: .; cdr3_aa: CASSQSRATGELFF; cdr3_nt: TGTGCCAGCAGCCAGAGCAGAGCGACCGGGGAGCTGTTTTTT
v_call: TRBV5-1; j_call: TRBJ2-3; d_call: .; clone_size: .; cdr3_aa: CASSLGSGSADTQYF; cdr3_nt: TGCGCCAGCAGCTTGGGTTCGGGGAGCGCAGATACGCAGTATTTT
v_call: TRBV12-3/TRBV12-4; j_call: TRBJ1-2; d_call: TRBD1; clone_size: .; cdr3_aa: CASREGALGYTF; cdr3_nt: TGTGCCAGCAGGGAGGGGGCGCTTGGCTACACCTTC
v_call: TRBV9; j_call: TRBJ1-3; d_call: .; clone_size: .; cdr3_aa: CASGLPKDSDSGNTIYF; cdr3_nt: TGTGCCAGCGGGCTTCCGAAGGACAGTGACTCTGGAAACACCATATATTTT
v_call: TRBV7-2; j_call: TRBJ2-7; d_call: .; clone_size: .; cdr3_aa: CASSLVLSEQYF; cdr3_nt: TGTGCCAGCAGCTTAGTACTTTCGGAGCAGTACTTC
v_call: TRBV4-2; j_call: TRBJ2-3; d_call: TRBD2; clone_size: few; cdr3_aa: CASSQEAGSTDTQYF; cdr3_nt: TGTGCCAGCAGCCAAGAAGCGGGAAGCACAGATACGCAGTATTTT
v_call: TRBV5-1; j_call: TRBJ2-5; d_call: TRBD2; clone_size: once; cdr3_aa: CATASGRAGETQYF; cdr3_nt: TGCGCCACCGCAAGCGGGAGGGCCGGGGAGACCCAGTACTTC
v_call: TRBV11-2; j_call: TRBJ2-4; d_call: .; clone_size: .; cdr3_aa: CASSLDPTTRDIQYF; cdr3_nt: TGTGCCAGCAGCTTAGATCCTACGACTAGGGACATTCAGTACTTC
v_call: TRBV10-2; j_call: TRBJ2-3; d_call: .; clone_size: .; cdr3_aa: CASIGQRSDTQYF; cdr3_nt: TGCGCCAGCATTGGGCAAAGATCAGATACGCAGTATTTT
v_call: TRBV12-3/TRBV12-4; j_call: TRBJ1-3; d_call: .; clone_size: .; cdr3_aa: CAGRGGGNTIYF; cdr3_nt: TGTGCCGGGAGGGGCGGTGGAAACACCATATATTTT
v_call: TRBV20-1; j_call: TRBJ1-4; d_call: .; clone_size: few; cdr3_aa: CRAVSNEKLFF; cdr3_nt: TGCAGGGCGGTTAGTAATGAAAAACTGTTTTTT
v_call: TRBV19; j_call: TRBJ1-5; d_call: TRBD1; clone_size: .; cdr3_aa: CAAVRRQGDQPQHF; cdr3_nt: TGTGCCGCAGTGAGGAGACAGGGTGATCAGCCCCAGCATTTT
v_call: TRBV5-1; j_call: TRBJ1-1; d_call: .; clone_size: few; cdr3_aa: CASSLGRDEAFF; cdr3_nt: TGCGCCAGCAGCTTGGGACGGGATGAAGCTTTCTTT
v_call: TRBV5-1; j_call: TRBJ1-2; d_call: TRBD1; clone_size: .; cdr3_aa: CASSLAGTVYGYTF; cdr3_nt: TGCGCCAGCAGCTTGGCCGGGACAGTCTATGGCTACACCTTC
v_call: TRBV7-2; j_call: TRBJ2-7; d_call: TRBD1; clone_size: .; cdr3_aa: CASTRDRGGEQYF; cdr3_nt: TGTGCCAGCACCCGGGACAGGGGAGGGGAGCAGTACTTC
v_call: TRBV9; j_call: TRBJ1-1; d_call: .; clone_size: .; cdr3_aa: CASSTRPDRNTEAFF; cdr3_nt: TGTGCCAGCAGCACACGACCCGACAGAAACACTGAAGCTTTCTTT
v_call: TRBV7-6; j_call: TRBJ2-3; d_call: TRBD2; clone_size: .; cdr3_aa: CASSPRGLAGKTDTQYF; cdr3_nt: TGTGCCAGCAGCCCAAGAGGACTAGCGGGAAAGACAGATACGCAGTATTTT
v_call: TRBV7-9; j_call: TRBJ1-6; d_call: .; clone_size: .; cdr3_aa: CASSLREDSPLHF; cdr3_nt: TGTGCCAGCAGCCTCCGAGAAGATTCACCCCTCCACTTT
v_call: TRBV2; j_call: TRBJ1-5; d_call: TRBD1; clone_size: .; cdr3_aa: CASSRQGASNQPQHF; cdr3_nt: TGTGCCAGCAGTAGACAGGGGGCGAGCAATCAGCCCCAGCATTTT
v_call: TRBV15; j_call: TRBJ2-7; d_call: TRBD2; clone_size: .; cdr3_aa: CATSIFAGGRGAYEQYF; cdr3_nt: TGTGCCACCAGCATCTTTGCGGGAGGGCGCGGGGCCTACGAGCAGTACTTC
v_call: TRBV5-4; j_call: TRBJ1-1; d_call: .; clone_size: once; cdr3_aa: CASSLSQINTEAFF; cdr3_nt: TGTGCCAGCAGCTTGAGCCAAATTAACACTGAAGCTTTCTTT